A single sample gave rise to the 32 T cell receptor beta chains below, sequenced in a study of blood T cell repertoires in COVID-19 (dated by TCRdb to between 2020 and 2021). The library was made by the immunoSEQ multiplex PCR assay. This immuneACCESS table, as held by TCRdb, lists in-frame sequences with V and J called but not all clones. Of the missing ones, under half trace to an unresolved V gene in checked studies; the others have no known cause. The sample table holds some 100,000 clones, of which 87% were seen once. In total, the top ten clones hold about 18% of the sample. Sequencing input: peripheral blood. Receptor source: a human donor in a cohort sampled during active COVID-19.

V usage is TRBV5-1 and J usage is TRBJ2-5, with TRBD1 matching 7 bases. The CDR3 consists of 14 residues. The trim removed 4 bases at V and 3 bases at J, leaving 6 bases unmatched. The germline V gene encodes CDR1 SGHRS and CDR2 YFSETQ. The CDR3 region is CASSRDREEETQYF. In nucleotides, the CDR3 is TGCGCCAGCAGCCGCGACAGGGAAGAAGAGACCCAGTACTTC.

V usage is TRBV7-9 and J usage is TRBJ1-1, with TRBD1 as a possible D gene (5 bases). The V and J ends lost 4 bases and 7 bases respectively, with 16 bases between them. This CDR3 is built from 14 residues. Germline CDR1 and CDR2: SEHNR and FQNEAQ (reference sequence). CDR3 coding DNA: TGTGCCAGCAGCTGGGCCCAGAGAAGGGGTGAAGCTTTCTTT. This sequence encodes CASSWAQRRGEAFF.

V is TRBV28 and J is TRBJ2-7; 11 positions agree with TRBD1. This CDR3 comprises 16 residues. Trimming cost V 10 bases and J 0 bases; bases outside gene matches: 11. CDR1 and CDR2 from the germline V gene are MDHEN and SYDVKM. CDR3 bases: TGTGCCACCGTAGAACCGGGGACAGGGGGCTCCTACGAGCAGTACTTC. Translating gives CATVEPGTGGSYEQYF.

The rearrangement links TRBV30 to TRBJ2-4; weak D call: TRBD1 (5 bases). The V gene's germline CDR1 is GTSNPN and CDR2 SVGIG (reference sequence). The CDR3 covers 13 residues. V was cut by 2 bases and J by 8 bases, with 13 bases left in between. The CDR3, as DNA: TGTGCCTGGAGTCAGGGCGTCGGCGACATTCAGTACTTC. It encodes CAWSQGVGDIQYF.

Here the CDR3 reads CASSLFRGQGNYGYTF. In DNA form, the CDR3 reads TGTGCCAGCAGCCTTTTTCGGGGACAGGGTAACTATGGCTACACCTTC. The chain combines TRBV4-2 with TRBJ1-2; 9 nucleotides agree with TRBD1. CDR1 is LGHNA and CDR2 is YNFKEQ in the germline V gene. The CDR3 covers 16 residues. Trimming at V came to 4 bases and at J to 1 base, leaving 7 bases not matched to a gene.

This chain uses TRBV19 with TRBJ1-6; D ambiguous. V was pared by 1 base and J by 2 bases, with 12 bases between. The V gene's germline CDR1 is LNHDA and CDR2 SQIVND (reference sequence). The CDR3 has 17 amino acids. This CDR3 is CASSIGLPRTYNSPLHF. The CDR3 nucleotides read TGTGCCAGTAGTATAGGTCTTCCGCGGACCTATAATTCACCCCTCCACTTT. The variable domain in full, with the rest retrieved from reference TRBV19 and TRBJ1-6, is DGGITQSPKYLFRKEGQNVTLSCEQNLNHDAMYWYRQDPGQGLRLIYYSQIVNDFQKGDIAEGYSVSREKKESFPLTVTSAQKNPTAFYLCASSIGLPRTYNSPLHFGNGTRLTVT.

V usage is TRBV11-1 and J usage is TRBJ2-3, with TRBD2 identical over 7 bases. Unmatched junction bases numbered 5, after V lost 5 bases and J lost 0 bases. There are 15 residues in the CDR3. The germline V gene has CDR1 SGHAT and CDR2 FQDESV (reference sequence). The CDR3 DNA reads as TGTGCCAGCAGCCCAGCGGGGTATAGCACAGATACGCAGTATTTT. Its protein is CASSPAGYSTDTQYF.

The J gene is TRBJ2-3, the V gene TRBV9; 7 bases line up with TRBD2. This CDR3 region has 16 residues. With V trimmed by 4 bases and J by 1 base, 9 bases remained unmatched. In germline, CDR1 is SGDLS, CDR2 YYNGEE. CDR3 coding DNA: TGTGCCAGCAGCCTTGGGATTCGGGGGGGCACAGATACGCAGTATTTT. This codes for CASSLGIRGGTDTQYF.

The V and J genes are TRBV2 and TRBJ1-1; D unresolved. CDR3 length: 12 amino acids. The ends were cut back, 7 bases at V and 5 bases at J, with 11 bases in the middle. CDR1 is SNHLY and CDR2 is FYNNEI in the germline V gene. The CDR3 nucleotides are TGTGCCAGCACCCACAGTGGGACTGAAGCTTTCTTT. Translating gives CASTHSGTEAFF.

The genes are TRBV5-5 and TRBJ2-7; 7 bases fit TRBD1. The J segment lost 5 bases and the V segment lost 2 bases, leaving 10 bases of the junction unmatched. CDR1 is SGHKS and CDR2 is YYEKEE in the germline V gene (reference sequence). This CDR3 comprises 15 residues. CDR3 coding DNA: TGTGCCAGCAGCTTAATCACAGGGGTTCTGCACGAGCAGTACTTC. Protein product: CASSLITGVLHEQYF.

The chain carries TRBV2 and TRBJ1-1; tentative D call: TRBD1 (5 bases). From germline, CDR1 is SNHLY and CDR2 FYNNEI. This CDR3 is built from 12 residues. With 9 bases removed from V and 6 bases from J, the gap between germline ends came to 14 bases. CDR3 residues: CASSQGFAEAFF. CDR3 DNA sequence: TGTGCCAGTAGCCAGGGTTTCGCTGAAGCTTTCTTT.

This clone has only a few counts. The chain has TRBV27 and TRBJ2-7; 7 bases match TRBD1. This CDR3 is 13 amino acids long. The germline CDR1 and CDR2 sequences are MNHEY and SMNVEV (reference sequence). V was pared by 4 bases and J by 4 bases, with 4 bases of the junction left unmatched. The CDR3 region is CASSSQTGYEQYF. CDR3 bases: TGTGCCAGCAGTTCTCAGACAGGGTACGAGCAGTACTTC.

The genes are TRBV28 and TRBJ2-2; no reliable D call. V lost 6 bases to trimming and J lost 8 bases, with 10 bases between them. The length of the CDR3 is 12 residues. Per the germline V gene, CDR1 is MDHEN and CDR2 is SYDVKM. CDR3 sequence (DNA): TGTGCCAGCAGGGTGACTCAGGGGGAGCTGTTTTTT. This gives the protein CASRVTQGELFF.

The V call is TRBV7-3, the J call TRBJ2-5; unclear D gene. The CDR3 is 15 amino acids. The germline V gene encodes CDR1 SGHTA and CDR2 FQGTGA. The germline V and J ends were trimmed by 5 bases and 7 bases, with 20 bases remaining between them. The CDR3 nucleotides read TGTGCCAGCAGCACCCGACCCGGTCTAGGTGGGACCCAGTACTTC. This translates into CASSTRPGLGGTQYF.

The CDR3 loop reads CASSYRAGAGYNEQFF. CDR3 sequence (DNA): TGTGCCAGCAGTTATAGGGCAGGGGCCGGTTACAATGAGCAGTTCTTC. The chain joins TRBV6-6 to TRBJ2-1, with D perhaps TRBD1 (6 bases). Germline V CDR1 and CDR2: MNHNY, SVGAGI (reference sequence). The CDR3 is 16 amino acids. Trimming removed 3 bases at V and 4 bases at J, with 16 bases between.

This clone was recorded a few times. This sequence joins TRBV27 and TRBJ1-5, with TRBD1 matching over 9 bases. With V trimmed by 6 bases and J by 11 bases, 14 bases remained unmatched. The CDR3 covers 15 residues. Per the germline V gene, CDR1 is MNHEY and CDR2 is SMNVEV (reference sequence). CDR3 in amino acids: CASRRDRDSPSAQHF. CDR3 nucleotides: TGTGCCAGCAGACGGGACAGGGACTCCCCGTCAGCCCAGCATTTT.

The chain couples TRBV30 to TRBJ1-2; TRBD1 matches at 8 bases. Germline values: CDR1 GTSNPN, CDR2 SVGIG (reference sequence). The CDR3 has 15 amino acids. J was trimmed by 4 bases and V by 2 bases; bases with no gene match: 9. The CDR3, as DNA: TGTGCCTGGAGTTTCAGGGGGCGAGTTAGCTATGGCTACACCTTC. Its translation: CAWSFRGRVSYGYTF.

This clone is a singleton in its sample. The chain couples TRBV27 to TRBJ1-4; 9 bases line up with TRBD1. CDR3 length: 15 amino acids. The germline CDR1 and CDR2 sequences are MNHEY and SMNVEV (reference sequence). With 0 bases clipped from V and 10 bases from J, the junction kept 6 bases outside the gene matches. The CDR3 coding sequence is TGTGCCAGCAGTTTATCGGACAGGGGAATGAGAAAACTGTTTTTT. Its translation is CASSLSDRGMRKLFF.

This clone was recorded only once. The genes are TRBV7-3 and TRBJ2-6, with D possibly matching TRBD1 (6 bases). Germline loops: CDR1 SGHTA, CDR2 FQGTGA. The CDR3 runs 18 residues. V lost 4 bases and J lost 2, with 18 bases in between. As DNA, the CDR3 is TGTGCCAGCAGCTCTCAACAGGGAGTGCGCGCTGGGGCCAACGTCCTGACTTTC. It translates to CASSSQQGVRAGANVLTF.

This sequence joins TRBV19 and TRBJ2-5, with D tentatively TRBD2 (5 bases). The CDR3 has 14 residues. Germline V gene lookup returns CDR1 LNHDA and CDR2 SQIVND (reference sequence). V gave up 3 bases and J gave up 4 bases, with 12 bases separating them. The CDR3 is CASSMGVARETQYF. Here the CDR3 DNA reads TGTGCCAGTAGTATGGGAGTGGCGAGAGAGACCCAGTACTTC.

The chain is built from TRBV12-3 or TRBV12-4 and TRBJ1-1; D is ambiguous. Trimming shortened V by 4 bases and J by 0 bases, and 3 bases separated the two germline ends. The CDR3 sequence is 12 residues long. CDR3: CASSYMNTEAFF. CDR3 sequence (DNA): TGTGCCAGCAGTTACATGAACACTGAAGCTTTCTTT.

This chain links TRBV3-1 (or the pseudogene TRBV3-2) with TRBJ2-4; D is uncertain. The length of the CDR3 is 14 residues. Trimming stripped 1 base from V and 5 bases from J, with 9 bases between. From germline, CDR1 is LGHDT and CDR2 YNNKEL (reference sequence). CDR3 DNA: TGTGCCAGCAGCCAAGGCAACGGAGAAAACATTCAGTACTTC. Encoded protein: CASSQGNGENIQYF.

This chain joins TRBV19 and TRBJ2-1, with D tentatively TRBD2 (7 bases). Trimming removed 3 bases at V and 5 bases at J, with 17 bases between. Germline-derived CDR1 and CDR2 are LNHDA and SQIVND (reference sequence). The CDR3 is made up of 16 amino acids. DNA for the CDR3: TGTGCCAGTAGTATTGGGGGGCGGGGGCCCAACAATGAGCAGTTCTTC. It specifies CASSIGGRGPNNEQFF.

V is TRBV30 and J is TRBJ2-1; 9 bases align to TRBD2. CDR1 and CDR2 from the germline V gene are GTSNPN and SVGIG (reference sequence). The trim removed 5 bases at V and 0 bases at J, leaving 11 bases unmatched. CDR3 size: 17 residues. CDR3 sequence: CAWAAGLAGSSYNEQFF. The CDR3 DNA is TGTGCCTGGGCCGCCGGGCTAGCGGGATCCTCCTACAATGAGCAGTTCTTC.

The V and J genes are TRBV9 and TRBJ2-1, with D unresolved. CDR1 is SGDLS, CDR2 YYNGEE, per germline. V was cut by 4 bases and J by 8 bases, with 10 bases left in between. This CDR3 has 12 residues. The CDR3 spells CASSRAPDEQFF. As DNA, the CDR3 is TGTGCCAGCAGCCGAGCGCCGGATGAGCAGTTCTTC.

The genes are TRBV6-2 or TRBV6-3 and TRBJ2-7; possible D gene TRBD1, 5 bases. Per germline, CDR1 MNHEY and CDR2 SVGEGT. V lost 4 bases and J lost 3, with 19 bases in between. The CDR3 runs 16 residues. CDR3: CASSSHSYRQIYEQYF. DNA of the CDR3: TGTGCCAGCAGTTCTCACTCCTATAGACAGATCTACGAGCAGTACTTC.

The chain carries TRBV18 and TRBJ1-1; D may be TRBD1 (6 bases). The CDR3 has 12 amino acids. Germline CDR1 reads KGHSH; CDR2 reads LQKENI. With 6 bases removed from V and 5 bases from J, the gap between germline ends came to 10 bases. The CDR3 loop reads CASSVQGTEAFF. The CDR3, as DNA: TGTGCCAGCTCGGTCCAGGGGACTGAAGCTTTCTTT.

The J gene is TRBJ1-6, the V gene TRBV6-5; 9 nucleotides align to TRBD1. V shed 0 bases, J shed 8 bases, and the junction held 2 bases outside the gene matches. Looked up from germline, CDR1 is MNHEY and CDR2 is SVGAGI. This CDR3 has 15 amino acids. The chain's CDR3 is CASSYSQGADSPLHF. The CDR3 nucleotides read TGTGCCAGCAGTTACTCACAGGGGGCTGATTCACCCCTCCACTTT.

This clone was counted a single time. The chain uses TRBV5-6 and TRBJ2-5, with a tentative D call TRBD2 (5 bases). Germline CDR1 and CDR2: SGHDT and YYEEEE. V was shortened by 1 base and J by 2 bases, with 12 bases between the two germline ends. The CDR3 is 15 amino acids. The DNA of the CDR3 is TGTGCCAGCAGCTTGTTAGGAGAGGGTCAAGAGACCCAGTACTTC. Its translation: CASSLLGEGQETQYF.

The chain employs TRBV3-1 (or the pseudogene TRBV3-2) and TRBJ1-3; TRBD1 matches at 7 bases. The CDR3 loop spans 16 amino acids. The germline V gene has CDR1 LGHDT and CDR2 YNNKEL (reference sequence). The V gene end was trimmed by 4 bases and the J gene end by 0 bases; junction bases not matched to a gene: 6. This CDR3 is CASSPADRSSGNTIYF. The CDR3 DNA reads as TGTGCCAGCAGCCCCGCGGACAGGTCCTCTGGAAACACCATATATTTT.

The chain couples TRBV4-1 to TRBJ1-2; D is unresolved. CDR1 is MGHRA and CDR2 is YSYEKL in the germline V gene. This CDR3 contains 14 residues. The germline V and J ends were trimmed by 6 bases and 4 bases, with 15 bases remaining between them. The CDR3 region is CASSPPDSIYGYTF. CDR3 nucleotides: TGCGCCAGCAGTCCCCCGGACTCAATCTATGGCTACACCTTC.

As to this clone: The junction shows a germline mismatch at one end, possibly a read error. DNA of the CDR3: TGTGCCAGCAGCTTTGCGACGGGGAAGGAGCACTTC. As protein: CASSFATGKEHF. This chain links TRBV7-9 with TRBJ2-4; a possible D gene is TRBD2 (5 bases). Germline CDR1 SEHNR, CDR2 FQNEAQ (reference sequence). The CDR3 extends over 12 amino acids.